This is a list of T cell receptor beta chains from one sample in a study of T cells in tuberculosis. Here immunoSEQ multiplex PCR was the method, and the copy in TCRdb shows in-frame clones only, minus some. The sample records 30,000 to 40,000 clones, approximately 90% being singletons. Here the sequenced sample was PBMCs, taken at tuberculosis diagnosis. These receptors were collected from an adult with tuberculosis. CDR3s include the opening cysteine and the closing phenylalanine or tryptophan. The D gene is left open where the match is weak. Clone size, where shown, is once, few, many, or a class for clones that have expanded.

clone_size	v_call	d_call	j_call	cdr3_nt	cdr3_aa
.	TRBV2	.	TRBJ1-2	TGTGCCAGCCTCCTCAGGGCCGGATTGTTGTATGGCTACACCTTC	CASLLRAGLLYGYTF
.	TRBV5-5	TRBD2	TRBJ2-7	TGTGCCAGCAGCCACCCCGGGGGGGCGAGCGAGCAGTACTTC	CASSHPGGASEQYF
.	TRBV28	.	TRBJ2-1	TGTGCCAGCAGTCCCTTAAGGGGTGAGCAGTTCTTC	CASSPLRGEQFF
once	TRBV5-3	.	TRBJ1-2	TGTGCCCGCGATCGGCTGGAGAGCTATGGCTACACCTTC	CARDRLESYGYTF
.	TRBV28	.	TRBJ2-5	TGTGCCAGCACACTGGCCCCTCAGGGGAAAGAGACCCAGTACTTC	CASTLAPQGKETQYF
.	TRBV7-8	.	TRBJ1-1	TGTGCCAGCAGTCACCGGACACAAAACACTGAAGCTTTCTTT	CASSHRTQNTEAFF
.	TRBV7-8	.	TRBJ2-2	TGTGCCAGCAGCTTCGGGGGGGAGCTGTTTTTT	CASSFGGELFF
.	TRBV5-5	.	TRBJ2-7	TGTGCCAGCAGCTTGGCAATGGAAGGCCCAGGTGGTTCTTACGAGCAGTACTTC	CASSLAMEGPGGSYEQYF
few	TRBV11-2	TRBD2	TRBJ2-3	TGTGCCAGCAGTCGGAGCGGGGTATTCACAGATACGCAGTATTTT	CASSRSGVFTDTQYF
.	TRBV5-1	TRBD2	TRBJ2-7	TGCGCCAGCAGCTTCGGGGGGAAGCAGTACTTC	CASSFGGKQYF
.	TRBV28	.	TRBJ2-3	TGTGCCAGCAGCCCGGTCGTAACGGTCCCTCGCACAGATACGCAGTATTTT	CASSPVVTVPRTDTQYF
.	TRBV2	TRBD1	TRBJ1-5	TGTGCCAGCAGTGATCCGGGACAGGGACGTGGTCAGCCCCAGCATTTT	CASSDPGQGRGQPQHF
.	TRBV6-5	.	TRBJ1-1	TGTGCCAGCAGTTACTCGGGGGGGGACGAAGAAGCTTTCTTT	CASSYSGGDEEAFF
.	TRBV6-1	TRBD1	TRBJ1-1	TGTGCCAGCAGTCTGGACAGGGTCGCTGAAGCTTTCTTT	CASSLDRVAEAFF
.	TRBV10-1	TRBD2	TRBJ2-3	TGCGCCAGCAGTGAGAGCCTAGCGGGACCGGATACGCAGTATTTT	CASSESLAGPDTQYF
once	TRBV6-5	TRBD1	TRBJ1-1	TGTGCCAGCAGTCACGAACCAGGGGGCTGGACTGAAGCTTTCTTT	CASSHEPGGWTEAFF